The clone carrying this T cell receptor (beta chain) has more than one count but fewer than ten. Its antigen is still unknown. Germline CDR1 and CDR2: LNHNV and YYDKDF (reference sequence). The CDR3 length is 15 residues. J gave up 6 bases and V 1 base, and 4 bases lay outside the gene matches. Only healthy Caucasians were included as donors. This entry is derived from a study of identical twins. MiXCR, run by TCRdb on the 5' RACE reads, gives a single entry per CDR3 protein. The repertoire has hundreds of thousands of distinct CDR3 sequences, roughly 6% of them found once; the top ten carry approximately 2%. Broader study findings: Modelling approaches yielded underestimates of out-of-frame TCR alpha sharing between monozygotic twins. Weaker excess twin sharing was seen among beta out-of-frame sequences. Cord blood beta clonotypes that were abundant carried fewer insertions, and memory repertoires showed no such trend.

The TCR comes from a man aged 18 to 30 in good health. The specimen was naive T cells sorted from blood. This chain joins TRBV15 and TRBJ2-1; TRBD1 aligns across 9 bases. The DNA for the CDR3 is TGTGCCACCAGCAGAGCGGGACAGGGCCGCAATGAGCAGTTCTTC. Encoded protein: CATSRAGQGRNEQFF. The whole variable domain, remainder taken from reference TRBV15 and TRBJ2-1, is DAMVIQNPRYQVTQFGKPVTLSCSQTLNHNVMYWYQQKSSQAPKLLFHYYDKDFNNEADTPDNFQSRRPNTSFCFLDIRSPGLGDTAMYLCATSRAGQGRNEQFFGPGTRLTVL.